These T cell receptor beta chains were read from a single sample in a study of CD8 T cells in Susac syndrome. TCRdb independently ran MiXCR on the immunoSEQ multiplex PCR reads; one entry per CDR3 protein. There are about 300,000 distinct CDR3 sequences in the sample; approximately 85% occur only once, and 0.21% lies in the top ten. Specimen: CD8+ T cells from PBMCs. Receptors originate from a human donor with multiple sclerosis. Each CDR3 is given with its conserved first and last residue. Fields, in order: J gene, clone size, V gene, D gene, CDR3 protein, CDR3 DNA. The D gene is left open where the match is weak. Only part of the rows carry a size: once, few, many, or a class if the clone is expanded.

j_call: TRBJ2-7; clone_size: few; v_call: TRBV7-9; d_call: -; cdr3_aa: CASSPPSSYEQYF; cdr3_nt: TGTGCCAGCAGCCCCCCTAGCTCCTACGAGCAGTACTTC
j_call: TRBJ2-7; clone_size: -; v_call: TRBV7-8; d_call: TRBD2; cdr3_aa: CASSLVRGDFYEQYF; cdr3_nt: TGTGCCAGCAGCTTAGTCCGGGGGGACTTCTACGAGCAGTACTTC
j_call: TRBJ2-2; clone_size: once; v_call: TRBV12-3/TRBV12-4; d_call: -; cdr3_aa: CASGAYTGELFF; cdr3_nt: TGTGCCAGCGGAGCTTATACCGGGGAGCTGTTTTTT
j_call: TRBJ1-1; clone_size: -; v_call: TRBV15; d_call: -; cdr3_aa: CATSRADNTEAFF; cdr3_nt: TGTGCCACCAGCAGAGCGGACAACACTGAAGCTTTCTTT
j_call: TRBJ1-3; clone_size: -; v_call: TRBV7-2; d_call: -; cdr3_aa: CASSSGKTGNTIYF; cdr3_nt: TGTGCCAGCAGCTCGGGTAAAACTGGAAACACCATATATTTT
j_call: TRBJ1-1; clone_size: -; v_call: TRBV12-3/TRBV12-4; d_call: TRBD1; cdr3_aa: CASSGQGADTEAFF; cdr3_nt: TGTGCCAGCAGTGGACAGGGGGCAGACACTGAAGCTTTCTTT
j_call: TRBJ2-1; clone_size: -; v_call: TRBV6-2/TRBV6-3; d_call: -; cdr3_aa: CASSYYVGGGYNEQFF; cdr3_nt: TGTGCCAGCAGTTACTATGTGGGAGGAGGCTACAATGAGCAGTTCTTC
j_call: TRBJ2-2; clone_size: -; v_call: TRBV24-1; d_call: -; cdr3_aa: CATSGAGSTGELFF; cdr3_nt: TGTGCCACCAGTGGGGCAGGGAGCACCGGGGAGCTGTTTTTT
j_call: TRBJ1-1; clone_size: -; v_call: TRBV28; d_call: -; cdr3_aa: CASSFLQGGGTEAFF; cdr3_nt: TGTGCCAGCAGTTTTTTACAGGGAGGGGGCACTGAAGCTTTCTTT
j_call: TRBJ2-7; clone_size: once; v_call: TRBV27; d_call: TRBD1; cdr3_aa: CASSLWQGAGEQYF; cdr3_nt: TGTGCCAGCAGTTTATGGCAGGGGGCAGGCGAGCAGTACTTC
j_call: TRBJ2-7; clone_size: -; v_call: TRBV20-1; d_call: TRBD2; cdr3_aa: CSVPKSGRAPYEQYF; cdr3_nt: TGCAGTGTTCCAAAAAGCGGGAGGGCCCCATACGAGCAGTACTTC
j_call: TRBJ1-1; clone_size: once; v_call: TRBV7-8; d_call: TRBD1; cdr3_aa: CASSLFQGALNTEAFF; cdr3_nt: TGTGCCAGCAGCTTATTTCAGGGGGCGCTGAACACTGAAGCTTTCTTT
j_call: TRBJ1-1; clone_size: -; v_call: TRBV27; d_call: -; cdr3_aa: CASSPLGTTTEAFF; cdr3_nt: TGTGCCAGCAGTCCCCTGGGGACGACCACTGAAGCTTTCTTT
j_call: TRBJ1-1; clone_size: -; v_call: TRBV10-3; d_call: -; cdr3_aa: CAISDGESTEAFF; cdr3_nt: TGTGCCATCAGTGACGGGGAGAGCACTGAAGCTTTCTTT
j_call: TRBJ1-3; clone_size: -; v_call: TRBV6-1; d_call: TRBD1; cdr3_aa: CASSEAEGAGNTIYF; cdr3_nt: TGTGCCAGCAGTGAAGCCGAGGGGGCGGGAAACACCATATATTTT
j_call: TRBJ2-7; clone_size: -; v_call: TRBV13; d_call: TRBD2; cdr3_aa: CASSSRAGDETAYEQYF; cdr3_nt: TGTGCCAGCAGCTCGCGAGCGGGAGATGAAACAGCCTACGAGCAGTACTTC
j_call: TRBJ2-3; clone_size: -; v_call: TRBV7-9; d_call: -; cdr3_aa: CASSPLQTLSDTQYF; cdr3_nt: TGTGCCAGCAGCCCCCTGCAGACGCTATCAGATACGCAGTATTTT
j_call: TRBJ2-1; clone_size: -; v_call: TRBV19; d_call: TRBD2; cdr3_aa: CASSMRASGEYNEQFF; cdr3_nt: TGTGCCAGTAGTATGAGGGCTAGCGGAGAGTACAATGAGCAGTTCTTC
j_call: TRBJ2-7; clone_size: -; v_call: TRBV13; d_call: TRBD2; cdr3_aa: CASTTGGGRSYEQYF; cdr3_nt: TGTGCCAGCACCACGGGGGGTGGGAGGTCCTACGAGCAGTACTTC
j_call: TRBJ1-5; clone_size: -; v_call: TRBV6-2/TRBV6-3; d_call: TRBD1; cdr3_aa: CASWTGNQPQHF; cdr3_nt: TGTGCCAGCTGGACAGGGAATCAGCCCCAGCATTTT
j_call: TRBJ2-3; clone_size: -; v_call: TRBV19; d_call: TRBD1; cdr3_aa: CASSKDEDRVGDTQYF; cdr3_nt: TGTGCCAGTAGTAAGGACGAAGACAGGGTAGGAGATACGCAGTATTTT
j_call: TRBJ2-1; clone_size: -; v_call: TRBV20-1; d_call: -; cdr3_aa: CSAGSLANTYNEQFF; cdr3_nt: TGCAGTGCAGGGAGTCTAGCGAATACCTACAATGAGCAGTTCTTC
j_call: TRBJ1-2; clone_size: few; v_call: TRBV28; d_call: -; cdr3_aa: CASSSGFGDGYTF; cdr3_nt: TGTGCCAGCAGTTCCGGGTTCGGGGATGGCTACACCTTC
j_call: TRBJ1-1; clone_size: -; v_call: TRBV5-6; d_call: -; cdr3_aa: CASSWPPSGTEAFF; cdr3_nt: TGTGCCAGCAGCTGGCCTCCGAGCGGGACTGAAGCTTTCTTT
j_call: TRBJ2-1; clone_size: once; v_call: TRBV2; d_call: -; cdr3_aa: CASRRGSYNEQFF; cdr3_nt: TGTGCCAGCAGGCGGGGCTCCTACAATGAGCAGTTCTTC
j_call: TRBJ1-2; clone_size: -; v_call: TRBV7-9; d_call: -; cdr3_aa: CASSSPDGYTF; cdr3_nt: TGTGCCAGCAGTTCTCCCGATGGCTACACCTTC
j_call: TRBJ1-1; clone_size: -; v_call: TRBV13; d_call: -; cdr3_aa: CASTQTGGNTEAFF; cdr3_nt: TGTGCCAGCACCCAAACCGGGGGGAACACTGAAGCTTTCTTT
j_call: TRBJ2-1; clone_size: few; v_call: TRBV9; d_call: TRBD2; cdr3_aa: CASSSSGRAGNEQFF; cdr3_nt: TGTGCCAGTAGTTCTAGCGGGAGGGCCGGGAATGAGCAGTTCTTC
j_call: TRBJ2-7; clone_size: -; v_call: TRBV27; d_call: -; cdr3_aa: CASSFVGTPFYEQYF; cdr3_nt: TGTGCCAGCAGTTTCGTGGGGACCCCCTTCTACGAGCAGTACTTC
j_call: TRBJ2-7; clone_size: -; v_call: TRBV20-1; d_call: -; cdr3_aa: CSARVFLTYEQYF; cdr3_nt: TGCAGTGCTAGAGTATTTCTGACCTACGAGCAGTACTTC
j_call: TRBJ2-1; clone_size: -; v_call: TRBV20-1; d_call: TRBD2; cdr3_aa: CSARDPGSGRSYNEQFF; cdr3_nt: TGCAGTGCTAGAGATCCCGGGAGCGGGAGATCCTACAATGAGCAGTTCTTC
j_call: TRBJ2-1; clone_size: once; v_call: TRBV4-3; d_call: -; cdr3_aa: CASGPGLLDEQFF; cdr3_nt: TGCGCCAGTGGCCCCGGTCTCCTCGATGAGCAGTTCTTC
j_call: TRBJ2-7; clone_size: -; v_call: TRBV4-3; d_call: -; cdr3_aa: CASSLVVGGKSSYEQYF; cdr3_nt: TGCGCCAGCAGCCTAGTAGTGGGCGGGAAGAGCTCCTACGAGCAGTACTTC
j_call: TRBJ2-3; clone_size: -; v_call: TRBV9; d_call: -; cdr3_aa: CASCVVPSPTDTQFF; cdr3_nt: TGTGCCAGCTGCGTAGTCCCTAGCCCCACAGATACGCAGTTTTTT
j_call: TRBJ1-5; clone_size: -; v_call: TRBV28; d_call: TRBD1; cdr3_aa: CASSLTWTGREYSNQPQHF; cdr3_nt: TGTGCCAGCAGCCTAACCTGGACAGGTAGGGAATATAGCAATCAGCCCCAGCATTTT
j_call: TRBJ2-1; clone_size: once; v_call: TRBV5-6; d_call: TRBD2; cdr3_aa: CASSSSGTSGTPHQSEQFF; cdr3_nt: TGTGCCAGCAGCAGTTCCGGGACTAGCGGGACGCCCCATCAGAGTGAGCAGTTCTTC
j_call: TRBJ2-1; clone_size: -; v_call: TRBV13; d_call: TRBD2; cdr3_aa: CATSPPTSGKTNEQFF; cdr3_nt: TGTGCCACCTCACCCCCGACTAGCGGGAAAACCAATGAGCAGTTCTTC
j_call: TRBJ1-1; clone_size: -; v_call: TRBV25-1; d_call: -; cdr3_aa: CASSDEGGVDTEAFF; cdr3_nt: TGTGCCAGCAGTGATGAAGGGGGAGTGGACACTGAAGCTTTCTTT
j_call: TRBJ1-5; clone_size: -; v_call: TRBV2; d_call: -; cdr3_aa: CASSEVRGGNQPQHF; cdr3_nt: TGTGCCAGCAGTGAAGTGAGGGGGGGAAATCAGCCCCAGCATTTT
j_call: TRBJ2-1; clone_size: few; v_call: TRBV7-9; d_call: TRBD2; cdr3_aa: CASSLALAGVYNEQFF; cdr3_nt: TGTGCCAGCAGCTTAGCTCTAGCGGGGGTTTACAATGAGCAGTTCTTC
j_call: TRBJ2-5; clone_size: -; v_call: TRBV28; d_call: TRBD2; cdr3_aa: CASSFPTSGSLGIQETQYF; cdr3_nt: TGTGCCAGCAGTTTCCCCACTAGCGGGAGTCTTGGTATACAAGAGACCCAGTACTTC
j_call: TRBJ2-7; clone_size: -; v_call: TRBV18; d_call: -; cdr3_aa: CASSPLGPRGNSYEQYF; cdr3_nt: TGTGCCAGCTCACCCCTCGGACCGAGGGGGAACTCCTACGAGCAGTACTTC
j_call: TRBJ2-5; clone_size: -; v_call: TRBV29-1; d_call: TRBD2; cdr3_aa: CSAGLAGEGETQYF; cdr3_nt: TGCAGCGCGGGACTAGCGGGAGAGGGAGAGACCCAGTACTTC